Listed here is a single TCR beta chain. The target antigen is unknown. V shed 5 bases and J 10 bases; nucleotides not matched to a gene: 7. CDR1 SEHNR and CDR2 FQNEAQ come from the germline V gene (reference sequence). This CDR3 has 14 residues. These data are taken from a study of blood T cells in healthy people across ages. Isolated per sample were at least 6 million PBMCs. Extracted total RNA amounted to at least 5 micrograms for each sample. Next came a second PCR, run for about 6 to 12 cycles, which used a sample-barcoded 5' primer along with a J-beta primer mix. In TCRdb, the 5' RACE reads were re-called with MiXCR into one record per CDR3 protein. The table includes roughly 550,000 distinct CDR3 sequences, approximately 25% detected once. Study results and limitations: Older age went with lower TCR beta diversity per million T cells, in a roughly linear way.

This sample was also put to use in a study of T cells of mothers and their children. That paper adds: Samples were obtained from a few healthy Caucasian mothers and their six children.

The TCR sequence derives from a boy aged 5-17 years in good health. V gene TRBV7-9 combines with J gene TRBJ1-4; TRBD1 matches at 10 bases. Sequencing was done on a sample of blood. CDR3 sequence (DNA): TGTGCCAGCAGCCCAGGGACAGGGGCGGCAAAACTGTTTTTT. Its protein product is CASSPGTGAAKLFF.